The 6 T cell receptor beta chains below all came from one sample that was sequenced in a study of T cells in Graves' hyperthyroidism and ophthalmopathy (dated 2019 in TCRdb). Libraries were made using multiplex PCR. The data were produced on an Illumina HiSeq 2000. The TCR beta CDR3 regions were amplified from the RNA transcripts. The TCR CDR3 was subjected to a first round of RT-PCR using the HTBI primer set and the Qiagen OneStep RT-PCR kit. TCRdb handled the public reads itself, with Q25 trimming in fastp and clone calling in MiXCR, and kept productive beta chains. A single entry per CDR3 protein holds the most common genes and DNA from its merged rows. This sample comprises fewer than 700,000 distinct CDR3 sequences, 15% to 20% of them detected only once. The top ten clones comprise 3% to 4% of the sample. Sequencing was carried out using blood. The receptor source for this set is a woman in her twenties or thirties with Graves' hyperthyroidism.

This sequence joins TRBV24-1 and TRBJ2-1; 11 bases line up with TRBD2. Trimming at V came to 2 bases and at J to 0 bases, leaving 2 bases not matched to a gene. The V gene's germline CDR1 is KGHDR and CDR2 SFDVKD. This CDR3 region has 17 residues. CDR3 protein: CATSDSGLAGSYNEQFF. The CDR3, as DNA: TGTGCCACCAGTGATTCCGGACTAGCGGGCTCCTACAATGAGCAGTTCTTC.

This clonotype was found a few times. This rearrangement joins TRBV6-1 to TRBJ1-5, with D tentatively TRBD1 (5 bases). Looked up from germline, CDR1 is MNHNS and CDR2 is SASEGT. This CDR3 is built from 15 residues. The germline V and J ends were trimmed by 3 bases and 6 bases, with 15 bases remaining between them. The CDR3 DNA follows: TGTGCCAGCAGTGACGACACCGTCGGGGGTCAGCCCCAGCATTTT. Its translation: CASSDDTVGGQPQHF.

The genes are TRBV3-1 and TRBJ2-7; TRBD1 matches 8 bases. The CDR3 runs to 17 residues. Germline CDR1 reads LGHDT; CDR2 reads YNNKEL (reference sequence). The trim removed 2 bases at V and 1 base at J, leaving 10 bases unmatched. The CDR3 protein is CASSQLGTGTLSYEQYF. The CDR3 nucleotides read TGTGCCAGCAGCCAACTAGGGACAGGAACACTTTCCTACGAGCAGTACTTC.

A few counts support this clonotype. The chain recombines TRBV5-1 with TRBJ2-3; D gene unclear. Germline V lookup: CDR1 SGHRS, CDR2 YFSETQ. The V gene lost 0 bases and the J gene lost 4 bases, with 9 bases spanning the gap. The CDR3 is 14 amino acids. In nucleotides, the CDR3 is TGCGCCAGCAGCTTGGAGCCTTGGCCAGATACGCAGTATTTT. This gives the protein CASSLEPWPDTQYF.

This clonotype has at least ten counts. The CDR3 DNA sequence: TGTGCCAGCTCACTCTCCCGCCAGGGGGCCTTGGGTAGAACTGAAGCTTTCTTT. Translated, it gives CASSLSRQGALGRTEAFF. The gene calls are TRBV18 and TRBJ1-1; 8 nucleotides match TRBD1. This CDR3 region has 18 residues. Germline V lookup: CDR1 KGHSH, CDR2 LQKENI. V shed 4 bases and J 5 bases; nucleotides not matched to a gene: 18.

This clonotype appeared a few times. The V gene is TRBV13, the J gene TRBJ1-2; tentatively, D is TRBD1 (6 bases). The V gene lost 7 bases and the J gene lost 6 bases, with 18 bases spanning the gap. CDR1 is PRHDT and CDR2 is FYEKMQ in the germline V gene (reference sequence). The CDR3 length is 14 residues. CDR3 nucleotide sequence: TGTGCCAGCAATCAGTTACAGGGTCTTGATGGCTACACCTTC. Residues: CASNQLQGLDGYTF.